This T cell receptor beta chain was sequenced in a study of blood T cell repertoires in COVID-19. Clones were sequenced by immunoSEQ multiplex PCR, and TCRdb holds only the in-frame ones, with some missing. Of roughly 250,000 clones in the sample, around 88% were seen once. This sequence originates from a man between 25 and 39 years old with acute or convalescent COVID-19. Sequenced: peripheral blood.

CDR3 loop: CASSPRTSGGAETQYF. CDR3 in DNA: TGTGCCAGCAGCCCCCGGACTAGCGGGGGGGCGGAGACCCAGTACTTC. This chain uses TRBV9 with TRBJ2-5, with 15 bases lining up with TRBD2. Germline V lookup: CDR1 SGDLS, CDR2 YYNGEE. V was clipped by 4 bases and J by 5 bases; unmatched bases: 6. The CDR3 length is 16 residues.